The 29 T cell receptor beta chains in this list originate from one sample, sequenced in a study of blood T cell repertoires in COVID-19. TCRdb's copy holds only in-frame clones and misses some; the assay was immunoSEQ multiplex PCR. In the table there are 110,000 to 150,000 clones, about four fifths of which are singletons. The sample was peripheral blood. The source is a human donor in a cohort sampled during active COVID-19.

V and J are TRBV7-2 and TRBJ2-3; 8 bases align to TRBD2. J lost 10 bases, V lost 1 base, and 4 bases had no gene match. This CDR3 region has 13 residues. Germline-derived CDR1 and CDR2 are SGHTA and FQGNSA. CDR3 nucleotide sequence: TGTGCCAGCAGCTTAGAGCGGGAGTGGGCGCAGTATTTT. This gives the protein CASSLEREWAQYF. The whole variable domain, filled in from reference TRBV7-2 and TRBJ2-3, reads GAGVSQSPSNKVTEKGKDVELRCDPISGHTALYWYRQSLGQGLEFLIYFQGNSAPDKSGLPSDRFSAERTGGSVSTLTIQRTQQEDSAVYLCASSLEREWAQYFGPGTRLTVL.

The V gene is TRBV5-5, the J gene TRBJ2-7; no clear D. Germline V gene lookup returns CDR1 SGHKS and CDR2 YYEKEE (reference sequence). This CDR3 comprises 13 residues. V was pared by 0 bases and J by 5 bases, with 9 bases between. The CDR3 nucleotides read TGTGCCAGCAGCTTGGTCCCTCGGGACGAGCAGTACTTC. Its protein is CASSLVPRDEQYF.

The V gene is TRBV5-1, the J gene TRBJ2-1, with 8 bases aligning to TRBD1. With V trimmed by 2 bases and J by 4 bases, 5 bases remained unmatched. Germline CDR1 reads SGHRS; CDR2 reads YFSETQ. The CDR3 is 15 residues long. The CDR3 DNA follows: TGCGCCAGCAGCTTTCAGGGGGCCGCATACAATGAGCAGTTCTTC. It is translated as CASSFQGAAYNEQFF.

The V gene is TRBV19, the J gene TRBJ2-1; 8 bases map to TRBD2. The CDR3 covers 17 residues. Germline V gene lookup returns CDR1 LNHDA and CDR2 SQIVND (reference sequence). The trim removed 5 bases at V and 5 bases at J, leaving 14 bases unmatched. CDR3 DNA: TGTGCCAGTAGTTTAATCGGGAGCGGGAGAAGGAACAATGAGCAGTTCTTC. Protein sequence: CASSLIGSGRRNNEQFF.

This chain links TRBV10-3 with TRBJ2-1; 10 nucleotides align to TRBD2. V dropped 3 bases and J dropped 5; count of bases not matched to a gene: 13. Germline CDR1 ENHRY, CDR2 SYGVKD. The CDR3 is 18 amino acids. DNA of the CDR3: TGTGCCATCAGTGATTTTGGACTAGCGGTTCCCACTGACAATGAGCAGTTCTTC. Its protein product is CAISDFGLAVPTDNEQFF.

The rearrangement links TRBV19 to TRBJ1-1, with TRBD1 identical over 7 bases. CDR1 is LNHDA and CDR2 is SQIVND in the germline V gene (reference sequence). The CDR3 has 15 amino acids. The junction had 5 bases not matched to a gene; V was cut back by 0 bases and J by 4 bases. The CDR3 DNA sequence: TGTGCCAGTAGTATAGAGGCCAGGGGGGCCACTGAAGCTTTCTTT. Its translation: CASSIEARGATEAFF.

The chain is built from TRBV18 and TRBJ2-3, with TRBD1 as a possible D gene (6 bases). The CDR3 contains 14 residues. V shed 8 bases and J shed 0 bases, with 12 bases lying between them. The germline V gene has CDR1 KGHSH and CDR2 LQKENI. CDR3 sequence (DNA): TGTGCCAGCCGAGCAGGGGTAAGCACAGATACGCAGTATTTT. Translated: CASRAGVSTDTQYF.

The chain carries TRBV19 and TRBJ2-7; the match to TRBD1 covers 9 bases. V dropped 1 base and J dropped 3; count of bases not matched to a gene: 7. Germline-derived CDR1 and CDR2 are LNHDA and SQIVND (reference sequence). The CDR3 is 16 amino acids. The CDR3 here is CASSIGGTGRFYEQYF. CDR3 DNA: TGTGCCAGTAGTATAGGAGGGACAGGGAGATTCTACGAGCAGTACTTC.

This clone showed up just once. The chain uses TRBV5-1 and TRBJ2-2; maybe TRBD2 (6 bases). CDR3 length: 16 amino acids. Germline-derived CDR1 and CDR2 are SGHRS and YFSETQ. The ends were cut back, 3 bases at V and 4 bases at J, with 16 bases in the middle. The CDR3 nucleotides are TGCGCCAGCAGCTCGGATACCGGGACTTTCACCGGGGAGCTGTTTTTT. This gives the protein CASSSDTGTFTGELFF.

The chain joins TRBV7-2 to TRBJ2-3, with TRBD1 matching over 7 bases. The V gene end was trimmed by 2 bases and the J gene end by 4 bases; junction bases not matched to a gene: 3. In germline, CDR1 is SGHTA, CDR2 FQGNSA. The CDR3 spans 14 residues. The CDR3 coding sequence is TGTGCCAGCAGCTTAAGGGGGCAGGCAGATACGCAGTATTTT. This translates into CASSLRGQADTQYF.

The rearrangement links TRBV28 to TRBJ2-5; 10 positions agree with TRBD2. Germline V gene sequence: CDR1 MDHEN, CDR2 SYDVKM. V lost 1 base, J lost 2 bases, and 10 bases stayed unmatched. The CDR3 covers 18 residues. The CDR3 spells CASSLYGLAEPLQETQYF. The CDR3 DNA reads as TGTGCCAGCAGTTTATATGGACTAGCGGAGCCCCTTCAAGAGACCCAGTACTTC.

J is TRBJ2-5 and V is TRBV7-9, with D possibly matching TRBD2 (6 bases). V lost 0 bases and J 5 bases, leaving 7 bases between the germline ends. Germline CDR1 and CDR2: SEHNR and FQNEAQ (reference sequence). This CDR3 is 13 amino acids long. CDR3 bases: TGTGCCAGCAGCTTAGCGCGGGACGAGACCCAGTACTTC. Translating gives CASSLARDETQYF.

For the CDR3, the DNA is TGTGCCAGCAGCCTGAGCTCCTACAATGAGCAGTTCTTC. Translation: CASSLSSYNEQFF. The V and J genes are TRBV3-1 (or the pseudogene TRBV3-2) and TRBJ2-1; unclear D gene. CDR3 length equals 13 residues. V lost 4 bases, J lost 0 bases, and 4 bases lay in between. The germline CDR1 and CDR2 sequences are LGHDT and YNNKEL (reference sequence).

The genes are TRBV7-3 and TRBJ2-2, with a weak D call TRBD1 (6 bases). The CDR3 is 15 amino acids. Looked up from germline, CDR1 is SGHTA and CDR2 is FQGTGA. V lost 4 bases and J 0 bases, leaving 9 bases between the germline ends. For the CDR3, the DNA is TGTGCCAGCAGCTCCCGGGACACGAACACCGGGGAGCTGTTTTTT. Its protein product is CASSSRDTNTGELFF.

This chain links TRBV6-5 with TRBJ2-7; 9 positions agree with TRBD2. The CDR3 consists of 12 residues. Germline V gives CDR1 MNHEY, CDR2 SVGAGI. The trim removed 6 bases at V and 3 bases at J, leaving 0 bases unmatched. For the CDR3, the DNA is TGTGCCAGCAGGCGGGGGGGCTACGAGCAGTACTTC. It translates to CASRRGGYEQYF.

The chain links TRBV19 to TRBJ1-1; 9 positions agree with TRBD1. CDR1 and CDR2 (germline): LNHDA, SQIVND (reference sequence). The J segment lost 5 bases and the V segment lost 5 bases, leaving 6 bases of the junction unmatched. The CDR3 is 14 amino acids. The CDR3 reads CASSGGQGRTEAFF. The CDR3 nucleotides read TGTGCCAGTAGTGGGGGACAGGGTAGGACTGAAGCTTTCTTT.

The CDR3, as DNA: TGTGCCAGCTCACCAGAGATCCGGGAGACCCAGTACTTC. The encoded protein is CASSPEIRETQYF. The J gene is TRBJ2-5, the V gene TRBV18; no clear D. V was trimmed by 2 bases and J by 5 bases, leaving 9 bases between them. CDR3 size: 13 residues. Germline V lookup: CDR1 KGHSH, CDR2 LQKENI.

The V and J genes are TRBV27 and TRBJ1-5; D may be TRBD1 (5 bases). The CDR3 is 15 amino acids. Trimming took 6 bases from V and 6 from J, leaving 18 bases between them. Germline V gene data show CDR1 as MNHEY and CDR2 as SMNVEV (reference sequence). The CDR3 reads CASSPLQVGGQPQHF. DNA for the CDR3: TGTGCCAGCAGCCCTCTCCAGGTCGGGGGTCAGCCCCAGCATTTT.

The CDR3 region has the DNA TGTGCCAGCTCACCGGGACAGCAGCCCGGAAACACCATATATTTT. The encoded protein is CASSPGQQPGNTIYF. This rearrangement joins TRBV18 to TRBJ1-3; 7 bases match TRBD1. J gave up 4 bases and V 3 bases, and 6 bases lay outside the gene matches. Germline CDR1 KGHSH, CDR2 LQKENI. This CDR3 comprises 15 residues. Looking up the rest from reference TRBV18 and TRBJ1-3 gives the full variable domain: NAGVMQNPRHLVRRRGQEARLRCSPMKGHSHVYWYRQLPEEGLKFMVYLQKENIIDESGMPKERFSAEFPKEGPSILRIQQVVRGDSAAYFCASSPGQQPGNTIYFGEGSWLTVV.

This clone was picked up a small number of times. The V and J genes are TRBV5-1 and TRBJ1-2; 9 nucleotides line up with TRBD1. This CDR3 has 14 amino acids. In germline, CDR1 is SGHRS, CDR2 YFSETQ. Trimming removed 7 bases from V and 5 bases from J; junction bases left unmatched: 9. CDR3 loop: CASRGTGGEYGYTF. The DNA for the CDR3 is TGCGCCAGCCGGGGAACAGGGGGCGAATATGGCTACACCTTC.

The table lists this clone with a few counts. This rearrangement joins TRBV5-1 to TRBJ1-2; weak D call: TRBD1 (5 bases). There are 12 residues in the CDR3. The germline V gene has CDR1 SGHRS and CDR2 YFSETQ. V was pared by 2 bases and J by 6 bases, with 8 bases between. The CDR3 is CASSLKGDGYTF. CDR3 sequence (DNA): TGCGCCAGCAGCTTAAAAGGGGATGGCTACACCTTC.

This sequence joins TRBV2 and TRBJ1-5; 7 nucleotides line up with TRBD1. Germline lookup yields CDR1 SNHLY and CDR2 FYNNEI. Trimming removed 0 bases from V and 3 bases from J; junction bases left unmatched: 5. The CDR3 length is 16 residues. CDR3 in amino acids: CASSEARDRVNQPQHF. The CDR3 nucleotides are TGTGCCAGCAGTGAAGCTAGAGACAGGGTCAATCAGCCCCAGCATTTT.

The chain uses TRBV7-2 and TRBJ1-4, with TRBD1 matching 10 bases. Germline CDR1 reads SGHTA; CDR2 reads FQGNSA. With V trimmed by 3 bases and J by 7 bases, 2 bases remained unmatched. This CDR3 spans 14 amino acids. CDR3 nucleotide sequence: TGTGCCAGCAGCTTGGGACAGGGGACTGAAAAACTGTTTTTT. Its protein is CASSLGQGTEKLFF.

This chain connects TRBV7-2 to TRBJ2-2; 10 positions match TRBD2. Germline assignment: CDR1 SGHTA and CDR2 FQGNSA. With 5 bases clipped from V and 8 bases from J, the junction kept 5 bases outside the gene matches. The CDR3 consists of 14 residues. In DNA, the CDR3 is TGTGCCAGCAGCACAACTAGCGGGAATGGGGAGCTGTTTTTT. Encoded protein: CASSTTSGNGELFF.

V gene TRBV6-5 combines with J gene TRBJ1-2; D is uncertain. This CDR3 has 15 amino acids. CDR1 MNHEY and CDR2 SVGAGI come from the germline V gene. V lost 4 bases and J 0 bases, leaving 12 bases between the germline ends. In nucleotides, the CDR3 is TGTGCCAGCAGTTCCGGGGTCCAAGCTAACTATGGCTACACCTTC. Encoded protein: CASSSGVQANYGYTF.

The rearrangement uses TRBV19 and TRBJ2-6; a weak D match, TRBD1 (5 bases). CDR3 length: 16 residues. Trimming took off 9 bases at V and 0 bases at J, with 15 bases between the two ends. Germline CDR1 reads LNHDA; CDR2 reads SQIVND (reference sequence). The CDR3 DNA sequence: TGTGCCAGCTCCTTACAGGTTTTCTCTGGGGCCAACGTCCTGACTTTC. Its protein product is CASSLQVFSGANVLTF.

The J gene is TRBJ2-3, the V gene TRBV18, with 11 bases aligning to TRBD2. Germline CDR1 is KGHSH and CDR2 is LQKENI. The CDR3 loop spans 17 amino acids. The J segment lost 0 bases and the V segment lost 5 bases, leaving 7 bases of the junction unmatched. The CDR3 DNA reads as TGTGCCAGCTCAGAATTGGGACTAGCGGCTAGCACAGATACGCAGTATTTT. As protein: CASSELGLAASTDTQYF.

The chain is built from TRBV27 and TRBJ1-3; possibly TRBD1 for D (6 bases). Trimming left V 3 bases short and J 2 bases short, with 11 bases between. The CDR3 consists of 15 residues. Looked up from germline, CDR1 is MNHEY and CDR2 is SMNVEV (reference sequence). For the CDR3, the DNA is TGTGCCAGCAGTTTTAGGGGGGGCGCTGGAAACACCATATATTTT. Its translation: CASSFRGGAGNTIYF.

This sequence joins TRBV15 and TRBJ2-7, with 7 bases matching TRBD2. J lost 6 bases, V lost 0 bases, and 8 bases had no gene match. CDR3 size: 15 residues. Germline CDR1 LNHNV, CDR2 YYDKDF (reference sequence). The CDR3 spells CATSRELGEGREQYF. CDR3 DNA sequence: TGTGCCACCAGCAGAGAGCTAGGGGAGGGACGCGAGCAGTACTTC.